This T cell receptor (beta chain) is from a study of early T cells in non-severe SARS-CoV-2 infection. Many counts were recorded for this clonotype. CDR1 and CDR2 from the germline V gene are SGHDN and FVKESK. This CDR3 spans 13 amino acids. V lost 5 bases and J 5 bases, leaving 12 bases between the germline ends. Researchers attached unique molecular identifiers to individual cDNA molecules. TCRdb itself ran the 5' RACE reads through MiXCR, one entry per CDR3 protein. The table records tens of thousands of distinct CDR3 sequences, 8% to 13% of them present only once. This chain connects TRBV14 to TRBJ1-1; D ambiguous. This TCR derives from an adult who was a healthcare worker with PCR-confirmed SARS-CoV-2 infection or an uninfected control (not recorded which). The sample was whole blood. The CDR3, as DNA: TGTGCCAGCAGCTATGATCGTAGGACTGAAGCTTTCTTT. It codes for CASSYDRRTEAFF.